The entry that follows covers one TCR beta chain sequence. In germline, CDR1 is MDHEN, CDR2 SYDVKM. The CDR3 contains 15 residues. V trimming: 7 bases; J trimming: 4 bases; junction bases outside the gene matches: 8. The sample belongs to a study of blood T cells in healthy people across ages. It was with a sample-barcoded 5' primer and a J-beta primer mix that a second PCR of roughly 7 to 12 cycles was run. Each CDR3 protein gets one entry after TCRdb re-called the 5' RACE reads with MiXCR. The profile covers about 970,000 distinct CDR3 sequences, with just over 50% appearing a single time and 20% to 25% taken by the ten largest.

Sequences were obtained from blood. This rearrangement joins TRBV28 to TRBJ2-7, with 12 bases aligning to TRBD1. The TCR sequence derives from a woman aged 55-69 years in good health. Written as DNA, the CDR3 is TGTGCCAGCACGGGACAGGGGGCGGGGGGTTACGAGCAGTACTTC. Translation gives CASTGQGAGGYEQYF.